This T cell receptor (beta chain) stems from a study of T cell repertoires and Cas9 in healthy adults. J was trimmed by 5 bases and V by 4 bases; bases with no gene match: 4. The CDR3 covers 14 residues. From germline, CDR1 is SGHRS and CDR2 YFSETQ. The table came from immunoSEQ multiplex PCR; TCRdb's copy has only in-frame clones and leaves some out. The repertoire holds tens of thousands of clones, with around 93% as singletons. This clonotype was obtained from a human donor in good health. The sequencing sample was made of CD4+ effector T cells (CD127+, CD25-, CD137-, CD154-) from PBMCs; culture status not recorded. The chain couples TRBV5-1 to TRBJ2-7, with 12 nucleotides matching TRBD1. The CDR3 DNA reads TGCGCCAGCAGCAAAGGGACAGGGGGCAACGAGCAGTACGTC. Translating it yields CASSKGTGGNEQYV.